In its sample, the clone carrying this TCR beta chain was seen a few times. The source of the sample is a study of shared T cell receptors in the human thymus. Sequencing was performed with immunoSEQ multiplex PCR; in TCRdb, only in-frame clones are kept and a portion is missing. The sample contains tens of thousands of clones, 90% to 95% of which appear only once. The CDR3 runs 15 residues. Trimming removed 0 bases from V and 0 bases from J, with 8 bases in between. Germline lookup yields CDR1 LGHNT and CDR2 FRNRAP. The receptor comes from a human donor. Sample: thymocytes. The chain uses TRBV12-5 and TRBJ1-1; D uncertain. The CDR3 region is CASGLVLGVNTEAFF. CDR3 nucleotide sequence: TGTGCTAGTGGTTTGGTACTCGGGGTGAACACTGAAGCTTTCTTT.